A single sample gave rise to the 19 T cell receptor beta chains below, sequenced in a study of shared clonotypes between healthy human individuals. The method was immunoSEQ multiplex PCR; TCRdb's version includes in-frame clones alone and lacks a portion of them. Here the sample spans about 520,000 clones, 78% being singletons. Sequenced sample: PBMCs. Receptors were obtained from a woman aged 40-49 years in good health. Some clones in this sample may be carry-over from other donors' samples.

The V call is TRBV28, the J call TRBJ2-1; D unresolved. V was trimmed by 6 bases and J by 0 bases, leaving 12 bases between them. This CDR3 spans 15 amino acids. CDR1 is MDHEN and CDR2 is SYDVKM in the germline V gene. Written as DNA, the CDR3 is TGTGCCAGCAGCCCCGGGCTGAGCTCCTACAATGAGCAGTTCTTC. Translating gives CASSPGLSSYNEQFF.

The chain carries TRBV7-9 and TRBJ2-1; D uncertain. Germline-derived CDR1 and CDR2 are SEHNR and FQNEAQ (reference sequence). V lost 7 bases, J lost 9 bases, and 13 bases lay in between. This CDR3 region has 12 residues. The CDR3, as DNA: TGTGCCAGCACCCCGTGGGATGCTGAGCAGTTCTTC. This sequence encodes CASTPWDAEQFF.

V is TRBV5-1 and J is TRBJ2-3; weak D call: TRBD2 (5 bases). Trimming shortened V by 0 bases and J by 9 bases, and 11 bases separated the two germline ends. This CDR3 has 13 amino acids. Germline-derived CDR1 and CDR2 are SGHRS and YFSETQ. The CDR3 bases are TGCGCCAGCAGCTTGGCCGGGGTCGGGACGCAGTATTTT. The encoded protein is CASSLAGVGTQYF.

This clone has just a few counts. The chain employs TRBV5-1 and TRBJ1-2; 7 bases map to TRBD1. In germline, CDR1 is SGHRS, CDR2 YFSETQ. Losses at the gene ends were 5 bases for V and 3 bases for J; bases not matched to a gene: 13. The CDR3 is 16 amino acids. CDR3 nucleotides: TGCGCCAGCAGAGCGGCCTACAGGGGCCCGGACTATGGCTACACCTTC. Its protein is CASRAAYRGPDYGYTF.

Comment on this clone: Other nucleotide sequences from this sample produce the same CDR3. In nucleotides, the CDR3 is TGTGCCAGCAGCCTAACGAACTATGGCTACACCTTC. Amino acid sequence: CASSLTNYGYTF. The chain has TRBV5-6 and TRBJ1-2; no clear D gene. The CDR3 sequence is 12 residues long. The V and J ends lost 4 bases and 2 bases respectively, with 6 bases between them. CDR1 is SGHDT, CDR2 YYEEEE, per germline.

Many counts were recorded for this clone. In nucleotides, the CDR3 is TGTGCCAGCAGCTTCAGACTAGCGGGAGACGAGCAGTACTTC. Translated, it gives CASSFRLAGDEQYF. V gene TRBV7-9 combines with J gene TRBJ2-7, with 12 bases matching TRBD2. CDR1 is SEHNR and CDR2 is FQNEAQ in the germline V gene (reference sequence). CDR3 length: 14 residues. Trimming took 3 bases from V and 5 from J; bases not matched to a gene: 2. The entire variable domain, with the rest obtained from reference TRBV7-9 and TRBJ2-7, is as follows: DTGVSQNPRHKITKRGQNVTFRCDPISEHNRLYWYRQTLGQGPEFLTYFQNEAQLEKSRLLSDRFSAERPKGSFSTLEIQRTEQGDSAMYLCASSFRLAGDEQYFGPGTRLTVT.

This chain connects TRBV27 to TRBJ1-1; D ambiguous. From germline, CDR1 is MNHEY and CDR2 SMNVEV (reference sequence). The CDR3 extends over 17 amino acids. Trimming shortened V by 0 bases and J by 4 bases, and 18 bases separated the two germline ends. DNA of the CDR3: TGTGCCAGCAGTTTATCGATTGGCCCGGCGGGAGTCACTGAAGCTTTCTTT. This gives the protein CASSLSIGPAGVTEAFF.

In its sample, this clone was seen many times. The gene calls are TRBV2 and TRBJ1-5, with a weak D call TRBD1 (5 bases). Germline V CDR1 and CDR2: SNHLY, FYNNEI. There are 14 residues in the CDR3. V gave up 5 bases and J gave up 4 bases, with 12 bases separating them. CDR3 DNA: TGTGCCAGCAGTTACGGGACGGAGAATCAGCCCCAGCATTTT. Encoded protein: CASSYGTENQPQHF.

The chain has TRBV9 and TRBJ2-1, with D possibly being TRBD2 (5 bases). Looked up from germline, CDR1 is SGDLS and CDR2 is YYNGEE. V lost 0 bases to trimming and J lost 4 bases, with 8 bases between them. This CDR3 comprises 14 residues. The CDR3 is CASSVGGLYNEQFF. DNA of the CDR3: TGTGCCAGCAGCGTAGGCGGGCTATACAATGAGCAGTTCTTC.

This clone was detected a few times. The J gene is TRBJ1-2, the V gene TRBV6-5; D gene uncertain. Trimming shortened V by 0 bases and J by 2 bases, and 13 bases separated the two germline ends. The CDR3 has 16 residues. Germline loops: CDR1 MNHEY, CDR2 SVGAGI. CDR3 residues: CASSYSFAWRNYGYTF. The CDR3 DNA is TGTGCCAGCAGTTACTCGTTCGCCTGGCGGAACTATGGCTACACCTTC.

The chain combines TRBV28 with TRBJ2-1; 11 nucleotides align to TRBD2. CDR3 length: 15 residues. The junction had 6 bases not matched to a gene; V was cut back by 7 bases and J by 4 bases. Germline V gives CDR1 MDHEN, CDR2 SYDVKM. This CDR3 reads CASTGGTSGYNEQFF. The CDR3 nucleotides are TGTGCCAGCACGGGGGGGACTAGCGGTTACAATGAGCAGTTCTTC.

This clone was recorded only once. This chain connects TRBV7-2 to TRBJ2-7, with 11 bases fitting TRBD1. The length of the CDR3 is 14 residues. Germline lookup yields CDR1 SGHTA and CDR2 FQGNSA. With 1 base clipped from V and 6 bases from J, the junction kept 2 bases outside the gene matches. The CDR3 sequence: CASSLVGQGVEQYF. The CDR3, as DNA: TGTGCCAGCAGCTTAGTGGGACAGGGGGTCGAGCAGTACTTC. Full variable domain (rest looked up from reference TRBV7-2 and TRBJ2-7): GAGVSQSPSNKVTEKGKDVELRCDPISGHTALYWYRQSLGQGLEFLIYFQGNSAPDKSGLPSDRFSAERTGGSVSTLTIQRTQQEDSAVYLCASSLVGQGVEQYFGPGTRLTVT.

This chain links TRBV19 with TRBJ2-4, with 9 bases lining up with TRBD1. The CDR3 runs 15 residues. V lost 3 bases and J lost 5; bases outside the gene matches: 5. Germline assignment: CDR1 LNHDA and CDR2 SQIVND (reference sequence). The CDR3 DNA is TGTGCCAGTAGTATCCTGGGACAGGGAGAAAACATTCAGTACTTC. It yields the protein CASSILGQGENIQYF.

This clone appeared once. This chain links TRBV2 with TRBJ2-6; D ambiguous. Germline V gene sequence: CDR1 SNHLY, CDR2 FYNNEI. The V end lost 6 bases, the J end lost 3 bases, and 6 bases lay between the germline ends. The CDR3 sequence is 13 residues long. CDR3 sequence: CASRVLGANVLTF. In DNA, the CDR3 is TGTGCCAGCAGGGTGCTTGGGGCCAACGTCCTGACTTTC.

The genes are TRBV5-1 and TRBJ2-1, with 16 positions matching TRBD2. Germline lookup yields CDR1 SGHRS and CDR2 YFSETQ. The CDR3 sequence is 17 residues long. V trimming: 0 bases; J trimming: 9 bases; junction bases outside the gene matches: 6. The CDR3 bases are TGCGCCAGCAGCTTGGGGGGACTAGCGGGAGGGCCGGTTGAGCAGTTCTTC. Translation: CASSLGGLAGGPVEQFF.

The chain is built from TRBV7-9 and TRBJ2-1, with TRBD2 identical over 9 bases. There are 14 residues in the CDR3. The ends lost 4 bases at V and 8 bases at J; junction bases unmatched: 6. CDR1 SEHNR and CDR2 FQNEAQ come from the germline V gene (reference sequence). The CDR3 DNA reads TGTGCCAGCAGCTCGACCGGGACTAGCTATGAGCAGTTCTTC. This codes for CASSSTGTSYEQFF. Full variable domain (missing parts from reference TRBV7-9 and TRBJ2-1): DTGVSQNPRHKITKRGQNVTFRCDPISEHNRLYWYRQTLGQGPEFLTYFQNEAQLEKSRLLSDRFSAERPKGSFSTLEIQRTEQGDSAMYLCASSSTGTSYEQFFGPGTRLTVL.

The chain is built from TRBV28 and TRBJ2-7; D might be TRBD1 (6 bases). The CDR3 covers 13 residues. Germline CDR1 is MDHEN and CDR2 is SYDVKM. V was cut by 2 bases and J by 2 bases, with 7 bases left in between. The CDR3 region has the DNA TGTGCCAGCAGTTTACAGGGGCCCTACGAGCAGTACTTC. The encoded protein is CASSLQGPYEQYF.

Remarks on this clone: Additional DNA sequences in this sample encode the identical CDR3. This chain links TRBV5-1 with TRBJ1-2; 9 bases line up with TRBD1. J gave up 2 bases and V 4 bases, and 3 bases lay outside the gene matches. Germline CDR1 is SGHRS and CDR2 is YFSETQ. The CDR3 runs to 14 residues. In DNA, the CDR3 is TGCGCCAGCAGCCCCGGACAGGGGAACTATGGCTACACCTTC. Residues: CASSPGQGNYGYTF.

The J gene is TRBJ2-1, the V gene TRBV7-3; no clear D gene. V was shortened by 1 base and J by 8 bases, with 12 bases between the two germline ends. The CDR3 totals 14 residues. Germline CDR1 reads SGHTA; CDR2 reads FQGTGA. The DNA for the CDR3 is TGTGCCAGCAGCTTAAATATCGGCCAGTATGAGCAGTTCTTC. Translating gives CASSLNIGQYEQFF. Filled out from reference TRBV7-3 and TRBJ2-1, the complete variable domain reads GAGVSQTPSNKVTEKGKYVELRCDPISGHTALYWYRQSLGQGPEFLIYFQGTGAADDSGLPNDRFFAVRPEGSVSTLKIQRTERGDSAVYLCASSLNIGQYEQFFGPGTRLTVL.